This T cell receptor beta chain is from a study of T cell changes during pregnancy in multiple sclerosis. Assay: immunoSEQ multiplex PCR; the TCRdb copy retains only in-frame clones and omits some. The table has tens of thousands of clones, around 90% seen once. Germline assignment: CDR1 MNHEY and CDR2 SMNVEV (reference sequence). The length of the CDR3 is 15 residues. Deletions cut 0 bases from V and 7 bases from J, with 16 bases between. This specimen consisted of peripheral blood, obtained in the first trimester of pregnancy. This sequence originates from a female donor in good health, enrolled as a control in a pregnancy study. The gene calls are TRBV27 and TRBJ2-7; D ambiguous. CDR3: CASSLSVGLYEEQYF. The CDR3 nucleotides are TGTGCCAGCAGTTTATCAGTCGGTTTATATGAAGAGCAGTACTTC.